The rows below give T cell receptor beta chains drawn from one sample of a study of blood T cell repertoires in COVID-19. Repertoires were generated with immunoSEQ multiplex PCR, while TCRdb's copy carries only in-frame clones and drops some. The sample has 60,000 to 70,000 clones, approximately 83% seen once. Sequencing was carried out using peripheral blood. The source of these receptors is a middle-aged man with COVID-19, enrolled during active disease. Both conserved end residues are part of each CDR3. Fields, in order: V gene, J gene, CDR3 length, D gene, CDR3 DNA, CDR3 protein. A D gene is named only where the DNA matches it firmly.

V gene: TRBV13
J gene: TRBJ2-1
CDR3 length: 15
D gene: .
CDR3 DNA: TGTGCCAGCAACGAGCTAAGAGTCTCCTACAATGAGCAGTTCTTC
CDR3 protein: CASNELRVSYNEQFF

V gene: TRBV29-1
J gene: TRBJ1-1
CDR3 length: 11
D gene: .
CDR3 DNA: TGCAGCGTTGAAGGGGCCTTTGAAGCTTTCTTT
CDR3 protein: CSVEGAFEAFF

V gene: TRBV3-1/TRBV3-2
J gene: TRBJ1-6
CDR3 length: 14
D gene: .
CDR3 DNA: TGTGCCAGCAGCCCGCGGGCCCGTAATTCACCCCTCCACTTT
CDR3 protein: CASSPRARNSPLHF

V gene: TRBV29-1
J gene: TRBJ1-3
CDR3 length: 13
D gene: .
CDR3 DNA: TGCAGCGTCAAACGAGCAGGGCGTCACACCATATATTTT
CDR3 protein: CSVKRAGRHTIYF

V gene: TRBV29-1
J gene: TRBJ2-3
CDR3 length: 11
D gene: .
CDR3 DNA: TGCAGCGTTCGACAACACGATACGCAGTATTTT
CDR3 protein: CSVRQHDTQYF

V gene: TRBV3-1/TRBV3-2
J gene: TRBJ1-6
CDR3 length: 15
D gene: .
CDR3 DNA: TGTGCCAGCAGCCATACATCCGGGGGGGGAGGGACCCTCCACTTT
CDR3 protein: CASSHTSGGGGTLHF

V gene: TRBV7-9
J gene: TRBJ1-1
CDR3 length: 13
D gene: TRBD1
CDR3 DNA: TGTGCCAGCGCCGGGACAGGGGGATTTGAAGCTTTCTTT
CDR3 protein: CASAGTGGFEAFF

V gene: TRBV18
J gene: TRBJ1-6
CDR3 length: 16
D gene: .
CDR3 DNA: TGTGCCAGCTCACCCGAAGAGAGCTCCTATAATTCACCCCTCCACTTT
CDR3 protein: CASSPEESSYNSPLHF

V gene: TRBV11-2
J gene: TRBJ1-4
CDR3 length: 15
D gene: .
CDR3 DNA: TGTGCCAGCAGCTTCGGACAATCAACTAATGAAAAACTGTTTTTT
CDR3 protein: CASSFGQSTNEKLFF

V gene: TRBV30
J gene: TRBJ1-6
CDR3 length: 12
D gene: .
CDR3 DNA: TGTGCCTGGACGAGGGAGAATTCACCCCTCCACTTT
CDR3 protein: CAWTRENSPLHF

V gene: TRBV18
J gene: TRBJ1-1
CDR3 length: 14
D gene: .
CDR3 DNA: TGTGCCAGCTCACGAGAGGAGATCGGCACTGAAGCTTTCTTT
CDR3 protein: CASSREEIGTEAFF

V gene: TRBV19
J gene: TRBJ2-7
CDR3 length: 14
D gene: TRBD1
CDR3 DNA: TGTGCCAGTGGGTCCGGGACAGGGATCTACGAGCAGTACTTC
CDR3 protein: CASGSGTGIYEQYF

V gene: TRBV25-1
J gene: TRBJ1-1
CDR3 length: 18
D gene: .
CDR3 DNA: TGTGCCAGCCGGTCCGTCCCCGGGACTCAGGGTTTCCATCCTGAAGCTTTCTTT
CDR3 protein: CASRSVPGTQGFHPEAFF